These 20 T cell receptor beta chains originate from one sample sequenced in a study of blood T cell repertoires in COVID-19. Sequenced by immunoSEQ multiplex PCR; TCRdb stores in-frame clones only, minus some. The data hold about 59,000 clones, with more than 75% observed a single time. Sequenced sample: peripheral blood. These receptors originate from a man aged 55 to 69 with acute or convalescent COVID-19.

The rearrangement links TRBV19 to TRBJ2-5, with 15 bases fitting TRBD2. Germline V gives CDR1 LNHDA, CDR2 SQIVND (reference sequence). With 3 bases clipped from V and 2 bases from J, the junction kept 1 base outside the gene matches. The CDR3 length is 16 residues. CDR3: CASSIGLAGGQETQYF. As DNA, the CDR3 is TGTGCCAGTAGTATCGGACTAGCGGGGGGGCAAGAGACCCAGTACTTC.

V usage is TRBV24-1 and J usage is TRBJ1-5, with a tentative D call TRBD1 (6 bases). Trimming took off 5 bases at V and 5 bases at J, with 21 bases between the two ends. The CDR3 is 17 amino acids. Germline V gene data show CDR1 as KGHDR and CDR2 as SFDVKD. The CDR3 spells CATSASRGASTYQPQHF. The DNA of the CDR3 is TGTGCCACCAGTGCCTCTCGGGGGGCGTCTACCTATCAGCCCCAGCATTTT.

This chain connects TRBV7-9 to TRBJ2-3; TRBD2 aligns across 10 bases. The J segment lost 2 bases and the V segment lost 6 bases, leaving 11 bases of the junction unmatched. The germline CDR1 and CDR2 sequences are SEHNR and FQNEAQ (reference sequence). There are 17 residues in the CDR3. As DNA, the CDR3 is TGTGCCAGCAGTTCGGCGGCTAGCGGGGGCAACACAGATACGCAGTATTTT. Residues: CASSSAASGGNTDTQYF.

The chain links TRBV5-4 to TRBJ2-1; TRBD2 agrees at 8 bases. The trim removed 4 bases at V and 9 bases at J, leaving 9 bases unmatched. The CDR3 is made up of 14 amino acids. The germline V gene has CDR1 SGHNT and CDR2 YYREEE (reference sequence). DNA for the CDR3: TGTGCCAGCAGCCACCGGGCGGGGGGAATTGAGCAGTTCTTC. It encodes CASSHRAGGIEQFF. Full variable domain (rest looked up from reference TRBV5-4 and TRBJ2-1): ETGVTQSPTHLIKTRGQQVTLRCSSQSGHNTVSWYQQALGQGPQFIFQYYREEENGRGNFPPRFSGLQFPNYSSELNVNALELDDSALYLCASSHRAGGIEQFFGPGTRLTVL.

The chain carries TRBV6-5 and TRBJ1-2; 10 bases line up with TRBD1. The CDR3 is made up of 15 amino acids. Germline CDR1 and CDR2: MNHEY and SVGAGI. V lost 6 bases, J lost 7 bases, and 11 bases stayed unmatched. In DNA, the CDR3 is TGTGCCAGCAGAGCAGCCGACAGGGGGCTGAGTGGCTACACCTTC. It codes for CASRAADRGLSGYTF.

The V and J genes are TRBV7-3 and TRBJ1-1; 8 nucleotides align to TRBD1. The CDR3 length is 13 residues. Germline CDR1 is SGHTA and CDR2 is FQGTGA. The ends lost 5 bases at V and 4 bases at J; junction bases unmatched: 3. CDR3 nucleotide sequence: TGTGCCAGCAGCCAGGGGGCGCGCACTGAAGCTTTCTTT. Translated: CASSQGARTEAFF.

The gene calls are TRBV9 and TRBJ2-5, with a possible D match to TRBD1 (5 bases). Trimming removed 4 bases at V and 4 bases at J, with 14 bases between. The CDR3 has 14 amino acids. Germline lookup yields CDR1 SGDLS and CDR2 YYNGEE. CDR3: CASSLQGRGETQYF. As DNA, the CDR3 is TGTGCCAGCAGCCTCCAGGGCCGAGGAGAGACCCAGTACTTC. The entire variable domain, with the rest obtained from reference TRBV9 and TRBJ2-5, is as follows: DSGVTQTPKHLITATGQRVTLRCSPRSGDLSVYWYQQSLDQGLQFLIQYYNGEERAKGNILERFSAQQFPDLHSELNLSSLELGDSALYFCASSLQGRGETQYFGPGTRLLVL.

This rearrangement joins TRBV27 to TRBJ2-1; 16 positions match TRBD2. Per germline, CDR1 MNHEY and CDR2 SMNVEV (reference sequence). Trimming at V came to 5 bases and at J to 14 bases, leaving 6 bases not matched to a gene. The CDR3 runs to 14 residues. The chain's CDR3 is CASSAGLAGGPEFF. In nucleotides, the CDR3 is TGTGCCAGCAGTGCGGGACTAGCGGGGGGGCCGGAGTTCTTC.

This clone was recorded only once. The chain couples TRBV3-1 (or the pseudogene TRBV3-2) to TRBJ1-2, with 8 bases identical to TRBD1. The V gene's germline CDR1 is LGHDT and CDR2 YNNKEL (reference sequence). With V trimmed by 0 bases and J by 8 bases, 8 bases remained unmatched. CDR3 length equals 15 residues. CDR3 sequence reads: CASSQDARGRRGYTF. As DNA, the CDR3 is TGTGCCAGCAGCCAAGACGCCAGGGGGCGTCGGGGCTACACCTTC.

The chain carries TRBV6-5 and TRBJ1-6; 9 nucleotides align to TRBD1. The CDR3 has 15 residues. Germline-derived CDR1 and CDR2 are MNHEY and SVGAGI. The junction had 7 bases not matched to a gene; V was cut back by 6 bases and J by 7 bases. The DNA for the CDR3 is TGTGCCAGCAGAAGAACCGGGACAGGGAATTCACCCCTCCACTTT. It encodes CASRRTGTGNSPLHF.

The gene calls are TRBV4-2 and TRBJ2-7, with TRBD2 matching 13 bases. Germline-derived CDR1 and CDR2 are LGHNA and YNFKEQ. With V trimmed by 0 bases and J by 4 bases, 0 bases remained unmatched. This CDR3 spans 15 amino acids. CDR3 residues: CASSQEGLAGYEQYF. The CDR3 DNA reads TGTGCCAGCAGCCAAGAGGGACTAGCGGGGTACGAGCAGTACTTC.

The chain joins TRBV7-3 to TRBJ2-5; perhaps TRBD2 as D (5 bases). From germline, CDR1 is SGHTA and CDR2 FQGTGA. Trimming shortened V by 5 bases and J by 1 base, and 8 bases separated the two germline ends. The CDR3 is 13 amino acids. The CDR3 nucleotides read TGTGCCAGCAGCCGCCTAGCCCAAGAGACCCAGTACTTC. It translates to CASSRLAQETQYF.

This clone turned up a few times. The chain carries TRBV5-4 and TRBJ2-7; 8 positions agree with TRBD1. The CDR3 is 13 residues long. V shed 3 bases and J 5 bases; nucleotides not matched to a gene: 4. The germline CDR1 and CDR2 sequences are SGHNT and YYREEE (reference sequence). In nucleotides, the CDR3 is TGTGCCAGCAGCTCCCGGACAGGGAACGAGCAGTACTTC. Its translation is CASSSRTGNEQYF.

J is TRBJ2-5 and V is TRBV7-9; 7 nucleotides align to TRBD2. This CDR3 has 15 amino acids. The germline V gene has CDR1 SEHNR and CDR2 FQNEAQ (reference sequence). V lost 6 bases to trimming and J lost 5 bases; unmatched junction nucleotides: 12. The CDR3 nucleotides are TGTGCCAGCAGTCCCCTCCCAAGCGGGGACGAGACCCAGTACTTC. This encodes CASSPLPSGDETQYF.

This rearrangement joins TRBV28 to TRBJ2-2, with no clear D. The V end was cut by 3 bases, the J end by 5 bases, with 10 bases between. CDR3 length equals 14 residues. Germline V gene lookup returns CDR1 MDHEN and CDR2 SYDVKM. The DNA of the CDR3 is TGTGCCAGCAGTTTCCGCGGAGCGACCGGGGAGCTGTTTTTT. This sequence encodes CASSFRGATGELFF.

The chain is built from TRBV30 and TRBJ2-4; D unresolved. V lost 3 bases, J lost 0 bases, and 9 bases lay in between. This CDR3 has 14 amino acids. CDR1 is GTSNPN, CDR2 SVGIG, per germline (reference sequence). DNA of the CDR3: TGTGCCTGGAGACGGGTCCGAGCCAAAAACATTCAGTACTTC. This codes for CAWRRVRAKNIQYF. The complete variable domain, with remaining parts taken from reference TRBV30 and TRBJ2-4, reads SQTIHQWPATLVQPVGSPLSLECTVEGTSNPNLYWYRQAAGRGLQLLFYSVGIGQISSEVPQNLSASRPQDRQFILSSKKLLLSDSGFYLCAWRRVRAKNIQYFGAGTRLSVL.

The chain uses TRBV10-1 and TRBJ1-5, with 9 nucleotides matching TRBD1. The CDR3 has 17 residues. Germline CDR1 and CDR2: WNHNN and SYGVQD (reference sequence). J lost 0 bases, V lost 0 bases, and 3 bases had no gene match. CDR3: CASSESQGAYSNQPQHF. For the CDR3, the DNA is TGCGCCAGCAGTGAGTCACAGGGGGCCTATAGCAATCAGCCCCAGCATTTT.

J is TRBJ1-3 and V is TRBV5-1; D ambiguous. The germline V and J ends were trimmed by 4 bases and 1 base, with 15 bases remaining between them. Germline V CDR1 and CDR2: SGHRS, YFSETQ. CDR3 length: 16 residues. The CDR3 DNA reads TGCGCCAGCAGCACGGAAGTTCGAGGTTCTGGAAACACCATATATTTT. Translation: CASSTEVRGSGNTIYF.

This clone was picked up a small number of times. The chain couples TRBV27 to TRBJ2-7; 9 bases are shared with TRBD2. Germline assignment: CDR1 MNHEY and CDR2 SMNVEV (reference sequence). J lost 11 bases, V lost 4 bases, and 9 bases had no gene match. The CDR3 is 13 residues long. The CDR3 DNA reads TGTGCCAGCAGTTACCTAGCGGGGCAAAGGGAGTACTTC. It codes for CASSYLAGQREYF.

This clone was found a few times. J is TRBJ2-7 and V is TRBV28; 14 bases fit TRBD2. CDR1 is MDHEN and CDR2 is SYDVKM in the germline V gene. The CDR3 has 19 residues. The V and J ends lost 5 bases and 0 bases, in that order; junction bases with no gene match: 12. Written as DNA, the CDR3 is TGTGCCAGCAGTCCACGTCCCGGGACTAGCGGGGGCTACTCCTACGAGCAGTACTTC. Its translation: CASSPRPGTSGGYSYEQYF.